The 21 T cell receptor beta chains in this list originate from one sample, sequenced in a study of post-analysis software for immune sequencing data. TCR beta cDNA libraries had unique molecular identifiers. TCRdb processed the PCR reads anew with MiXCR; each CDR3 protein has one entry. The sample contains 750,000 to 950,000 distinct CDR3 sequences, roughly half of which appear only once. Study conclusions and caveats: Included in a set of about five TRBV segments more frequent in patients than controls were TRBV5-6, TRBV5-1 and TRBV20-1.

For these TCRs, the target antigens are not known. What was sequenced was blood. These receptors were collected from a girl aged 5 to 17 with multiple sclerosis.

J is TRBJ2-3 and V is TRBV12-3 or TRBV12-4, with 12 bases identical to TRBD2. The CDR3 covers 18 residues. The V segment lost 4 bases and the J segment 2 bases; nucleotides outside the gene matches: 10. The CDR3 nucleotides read TGTGCCAGCAGTTCGACTTCCGGACTAGCGGGATTCACAGATACGCAGTATTTT. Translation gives CASSSTSGLAGFTDTQYF.

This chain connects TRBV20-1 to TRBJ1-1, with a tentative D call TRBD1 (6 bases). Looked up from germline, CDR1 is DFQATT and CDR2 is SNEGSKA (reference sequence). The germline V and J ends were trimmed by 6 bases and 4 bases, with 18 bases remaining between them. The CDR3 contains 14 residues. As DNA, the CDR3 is TGCAGTGCCCACCCCAGGGGAGAGTTCACTGAAGCTTTCTTT. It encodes CSAHPRGEFTEAFF.

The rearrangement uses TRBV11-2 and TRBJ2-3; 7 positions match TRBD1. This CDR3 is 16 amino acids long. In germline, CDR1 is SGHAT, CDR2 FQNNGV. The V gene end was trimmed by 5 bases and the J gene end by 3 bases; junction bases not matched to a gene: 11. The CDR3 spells CASSPLWGQQTDTQYF. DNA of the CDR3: TGTGCCAGCAGCCCCCTTTGGGGACAGCAGACAGATACGCAGTATTTT. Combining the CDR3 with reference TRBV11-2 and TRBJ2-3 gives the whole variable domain EAGVAQSPRYKIIEKRQSVAFWCNPISGHATLYWYQQILGQGPKLLIQFQNNGVVDDSQLPKDRFSAERLKGVDSTLKIQPAKLEDSAVYLCASSPLWGQQTDTQYFGPGTRLTVL.

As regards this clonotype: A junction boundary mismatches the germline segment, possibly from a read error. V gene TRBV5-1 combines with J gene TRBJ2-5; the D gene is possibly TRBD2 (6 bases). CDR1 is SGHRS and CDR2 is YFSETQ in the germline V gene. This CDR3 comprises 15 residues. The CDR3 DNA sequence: TGTGCCAGCAGCTTAGGCGGTAGCGGCCAAGAGACCCAGTACTTC. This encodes CASSLGGSGQETQYF.

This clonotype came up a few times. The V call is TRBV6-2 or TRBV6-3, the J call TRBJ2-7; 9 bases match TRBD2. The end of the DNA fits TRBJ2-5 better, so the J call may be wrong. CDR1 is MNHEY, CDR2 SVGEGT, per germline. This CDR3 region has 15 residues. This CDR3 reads CASSFPGLAGETQYF. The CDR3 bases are TGTGCCAGCAGTTTCCCGGGACTAGCTGGAGAGACCCAGTACTTC.

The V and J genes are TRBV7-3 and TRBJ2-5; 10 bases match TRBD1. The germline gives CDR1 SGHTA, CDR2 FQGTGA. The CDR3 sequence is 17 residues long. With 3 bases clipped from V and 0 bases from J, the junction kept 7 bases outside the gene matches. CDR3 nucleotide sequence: TGTGCCAGCAGCTTGGGACAGGGGCGGCGGGACCAAGAGACCCAGTACTTC. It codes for CASSLGQGRRDQETQYF.

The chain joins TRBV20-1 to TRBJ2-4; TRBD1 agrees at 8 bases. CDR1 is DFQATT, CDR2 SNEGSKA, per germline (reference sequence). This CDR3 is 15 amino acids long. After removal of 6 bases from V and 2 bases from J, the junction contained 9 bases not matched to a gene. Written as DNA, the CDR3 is TGCAGTGCGGGACGGACAGGGCGCACCAAAAACATTCAGTACTTC. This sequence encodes CSAGRTGRTKNIQYF.

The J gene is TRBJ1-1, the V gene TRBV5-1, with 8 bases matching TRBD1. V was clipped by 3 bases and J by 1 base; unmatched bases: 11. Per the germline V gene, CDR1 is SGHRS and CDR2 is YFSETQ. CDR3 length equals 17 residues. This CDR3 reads CASSYFGTGAANTEAFF. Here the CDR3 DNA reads TGCGCCAGCAGCTACTTCGGGACAGGAGCCGCGAACACTGAAGCTTTCTTT.

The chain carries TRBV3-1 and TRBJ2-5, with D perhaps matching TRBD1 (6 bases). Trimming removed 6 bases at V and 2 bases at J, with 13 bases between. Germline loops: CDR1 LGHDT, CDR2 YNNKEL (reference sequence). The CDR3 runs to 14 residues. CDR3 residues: CASSPGQYQETQYF. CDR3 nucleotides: TGTGCCAGCAGTCCTGGACAGTATCAAGAGACCCAGTACTTC.

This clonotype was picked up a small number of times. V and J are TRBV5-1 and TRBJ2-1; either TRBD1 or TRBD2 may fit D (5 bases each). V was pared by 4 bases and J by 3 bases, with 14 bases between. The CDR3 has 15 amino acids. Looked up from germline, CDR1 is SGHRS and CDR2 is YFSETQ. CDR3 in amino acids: CASSLGGQGYNEQFF. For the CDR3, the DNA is TGCGCCAGCAGCCTCGGAGGCCAGGGCTACAATGAGCAGTTCTTC.

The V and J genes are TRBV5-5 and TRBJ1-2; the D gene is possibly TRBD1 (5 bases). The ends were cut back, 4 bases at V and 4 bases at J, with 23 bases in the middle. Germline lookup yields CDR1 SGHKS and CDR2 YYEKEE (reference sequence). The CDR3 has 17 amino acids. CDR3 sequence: CASSPETDFSGGYGYTF. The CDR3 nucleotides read TGTGCCAGCAGCCCGGAGACGGACTTCAGCGGGGGCTATGGCTACACCTTC.

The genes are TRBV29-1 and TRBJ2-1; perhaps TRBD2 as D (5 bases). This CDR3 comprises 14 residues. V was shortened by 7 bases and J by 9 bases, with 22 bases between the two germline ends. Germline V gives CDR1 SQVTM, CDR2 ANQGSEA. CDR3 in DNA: TGCAGCGCTGTCAAAGAGGCTCCTGGAGGTGAGCAGTTCTTC. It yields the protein CSAVKEAPGGEQFF.

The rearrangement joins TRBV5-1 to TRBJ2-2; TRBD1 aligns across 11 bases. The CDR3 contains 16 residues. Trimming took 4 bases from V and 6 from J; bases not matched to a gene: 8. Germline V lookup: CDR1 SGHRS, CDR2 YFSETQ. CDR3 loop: CASSTGQGGIAGELFF. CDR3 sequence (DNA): TGCGCCAGCAGCACGGGACAGGGGGGAATCGCCGGGGAGCTGTTTTTT. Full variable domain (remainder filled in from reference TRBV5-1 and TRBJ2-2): KAGVTQTPRYLIKTRGQQVTLSCSPISGHRSVSWYQQTPGQGLQFLFEYFSETQRNKGNFPGRFSGRQFSNSRSEMNVSTLELGDSALYLCASSTGQGGIAGELFFGEGSRLTVL.

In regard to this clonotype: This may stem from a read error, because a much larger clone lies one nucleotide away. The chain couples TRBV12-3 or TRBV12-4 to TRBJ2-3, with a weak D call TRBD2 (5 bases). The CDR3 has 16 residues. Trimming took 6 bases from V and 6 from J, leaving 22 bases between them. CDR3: CASSSGRASFSDTQYF. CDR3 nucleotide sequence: TGTGCCAGCAGCAGCGGACGGGCATCCTTTTCGGATACGCAGTATTTT.

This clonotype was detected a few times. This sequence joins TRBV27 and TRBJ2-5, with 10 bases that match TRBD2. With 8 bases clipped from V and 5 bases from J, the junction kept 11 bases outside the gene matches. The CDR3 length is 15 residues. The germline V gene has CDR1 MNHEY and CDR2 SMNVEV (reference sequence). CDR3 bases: TGTGCCAGCTGCCCTGCGGGACTAGCGAAGGAGACCCAGTACTTC. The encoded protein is CASCPAGLAKETQYF.

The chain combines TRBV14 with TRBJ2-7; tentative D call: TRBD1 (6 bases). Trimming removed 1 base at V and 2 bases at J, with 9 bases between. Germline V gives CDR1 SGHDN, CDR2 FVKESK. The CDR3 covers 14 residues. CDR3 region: CASSQVQGPYEQYF. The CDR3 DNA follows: TGTGCCAGCAGCCAAGTACAGGGTCCCTACGAGCAGTACTTC.

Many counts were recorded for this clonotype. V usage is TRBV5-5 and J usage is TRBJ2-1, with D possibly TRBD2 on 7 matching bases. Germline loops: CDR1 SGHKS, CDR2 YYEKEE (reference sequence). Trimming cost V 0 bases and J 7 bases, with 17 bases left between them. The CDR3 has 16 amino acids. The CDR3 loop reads CASSLARGLPYNEQFF. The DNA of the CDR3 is TGTGCCAGCAGCTTGGCCAGGGGACTACCTTATAATGAGCAGTTCTTC.

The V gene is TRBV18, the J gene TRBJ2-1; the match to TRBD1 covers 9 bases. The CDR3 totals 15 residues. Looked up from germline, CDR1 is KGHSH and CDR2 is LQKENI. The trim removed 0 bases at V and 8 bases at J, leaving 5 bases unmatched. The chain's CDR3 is CASSPPGTGRYEQFF. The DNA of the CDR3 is TGTGCCAGCTCACCACCGGGGACAGGGAGATATGAGCAGTTCTTC.

In DNA form, the CDR3 reads TGTGCCAGCAGGTATAGCGGGAGGAATGGACTAGGCAATGAGCAGTACTTC. This sequence encodes CASRYSGRNGLGNEQYF. The chain joins TRBV7-9 to TRBJ2-5; 10 nucleotides align to TRBD2. V gave up 6 bases and J gave up 11 bases; unmatched junction bases: 21. This CDR3 region has 17 residues. From germline, CDR1 is SEHNR and CDR2 FQNEAQ (reference sequence). The complete variable domain, with remaining parts taken from reference TRBV7-9 and TRBJ2-5, reads DTGVSQNPRHKITKRGQNVTFRCDPISEHNRLYWYRQTLGQGPEFLTYFQNEAQLEKSRLLSDRFSAERPKGSFSTLEIQRTEQGDSAMYLCASRYSGRNGLGNEQYFGPGTRLLVL.

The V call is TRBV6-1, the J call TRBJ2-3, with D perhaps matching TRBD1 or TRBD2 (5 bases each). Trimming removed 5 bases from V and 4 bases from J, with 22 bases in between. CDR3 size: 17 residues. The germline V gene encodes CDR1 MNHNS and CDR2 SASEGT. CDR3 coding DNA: TGTGCCAGCAGTACGAGGGCGTGGGACCCCAGGCCAGATACGCAGTATTTT. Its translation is CASSTRAWDPRPDTQYF.

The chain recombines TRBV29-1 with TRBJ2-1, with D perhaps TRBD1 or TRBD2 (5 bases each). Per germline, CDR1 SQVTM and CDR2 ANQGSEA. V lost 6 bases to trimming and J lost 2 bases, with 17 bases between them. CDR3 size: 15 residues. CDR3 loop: CSVGRGDTAYNEQFF. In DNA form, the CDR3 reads TGCAGCGTCGGTAGGGGAGACACCGCCTACAATGAGCAGTTCTTC.